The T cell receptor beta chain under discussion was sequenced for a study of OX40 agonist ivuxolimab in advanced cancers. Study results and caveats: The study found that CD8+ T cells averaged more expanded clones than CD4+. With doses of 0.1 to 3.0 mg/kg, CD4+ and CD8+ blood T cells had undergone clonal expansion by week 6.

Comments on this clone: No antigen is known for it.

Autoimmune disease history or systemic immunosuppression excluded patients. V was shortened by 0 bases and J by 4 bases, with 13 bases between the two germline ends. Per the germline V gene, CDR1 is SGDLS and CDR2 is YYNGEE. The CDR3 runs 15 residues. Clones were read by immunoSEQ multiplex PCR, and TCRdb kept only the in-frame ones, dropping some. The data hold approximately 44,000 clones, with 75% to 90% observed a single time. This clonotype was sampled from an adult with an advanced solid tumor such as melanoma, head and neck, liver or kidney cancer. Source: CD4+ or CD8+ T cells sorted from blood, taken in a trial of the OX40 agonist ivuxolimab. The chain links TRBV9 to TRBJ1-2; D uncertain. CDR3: CASSVAPGNAYGYTF. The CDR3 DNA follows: TGTGCCAGCAGCGTAGCCCCGGGAAACGCCTATGGCTACACCTTC.